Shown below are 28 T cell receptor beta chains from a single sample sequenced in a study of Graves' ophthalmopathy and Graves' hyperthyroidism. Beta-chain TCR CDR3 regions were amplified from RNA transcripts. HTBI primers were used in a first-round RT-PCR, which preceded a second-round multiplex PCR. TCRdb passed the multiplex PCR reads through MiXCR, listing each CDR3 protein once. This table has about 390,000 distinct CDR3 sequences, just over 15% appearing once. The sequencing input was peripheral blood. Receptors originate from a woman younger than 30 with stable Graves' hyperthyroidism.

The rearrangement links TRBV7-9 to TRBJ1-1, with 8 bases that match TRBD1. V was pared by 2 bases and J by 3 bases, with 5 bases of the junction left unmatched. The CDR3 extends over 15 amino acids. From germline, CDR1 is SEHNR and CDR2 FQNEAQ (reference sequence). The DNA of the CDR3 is TGTGCCAGCAGCTTAAAAAGGGGACAGGACACTGAAGCTTTCTTT. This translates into CASSLKRGQDTEAFF.

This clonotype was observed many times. CDR3 nucleotides: TGTGCCACCAGTGATGGGGCCCGGGCCACTGAAGCTTTCTTT. Translation gives CATSDGARATEAFF. The V gene is TRBV24-1, the J gene TRBJ1-1, with D perhaps TRBD1 (5 bases). V lost 3 bases, J lost 4 bases, and 11 bases lay in between. The CDR3 covers 14 residues. Germline assignment: CDR1 KGHDR and CDR2 SFDVKD.

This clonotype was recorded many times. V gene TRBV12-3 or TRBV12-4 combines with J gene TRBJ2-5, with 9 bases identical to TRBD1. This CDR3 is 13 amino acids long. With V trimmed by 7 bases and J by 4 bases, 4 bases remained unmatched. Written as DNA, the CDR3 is TGTGCCAGCACTGACAGGGGGTTAGAGACCCAGTACTTC. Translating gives CASTDRGLETQYF.

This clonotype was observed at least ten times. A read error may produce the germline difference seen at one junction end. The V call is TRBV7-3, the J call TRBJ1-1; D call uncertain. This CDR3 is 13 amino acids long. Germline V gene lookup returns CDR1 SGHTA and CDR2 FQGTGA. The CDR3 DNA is TGTGCCAGCGGACCAAGACCGGGCACTGAAGCCTTCTTT. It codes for CASGPRPGTEAFF.

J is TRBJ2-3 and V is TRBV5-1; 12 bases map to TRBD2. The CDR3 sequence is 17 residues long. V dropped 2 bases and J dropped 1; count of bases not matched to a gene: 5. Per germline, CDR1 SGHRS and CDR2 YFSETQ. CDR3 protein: CASSFTSGGPRTDTQYF. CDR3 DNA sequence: TGCGCCAGCAGCTTTACTAGCGGGGGGCCACGCACAGATACGCAGTATTTT.

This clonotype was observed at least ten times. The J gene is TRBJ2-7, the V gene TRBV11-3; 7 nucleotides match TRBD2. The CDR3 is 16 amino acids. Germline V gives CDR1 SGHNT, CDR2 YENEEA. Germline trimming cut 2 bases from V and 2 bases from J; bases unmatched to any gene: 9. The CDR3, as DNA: TGTGCCAGCAGCTTACTTTGGACTAGACGGGCCTACGAGCAGTACTTC. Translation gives CASSLLWTRRAYEQYF.

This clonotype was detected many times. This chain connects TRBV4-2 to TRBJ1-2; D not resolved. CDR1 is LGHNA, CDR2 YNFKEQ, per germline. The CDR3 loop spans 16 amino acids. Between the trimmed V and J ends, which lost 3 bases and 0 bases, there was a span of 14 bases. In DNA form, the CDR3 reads TGTGCCAGCAGCCAGGACTGGAATCCCCCTAACTATGGCTACACCTTC. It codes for CASSQDWNPPNYGYTF.

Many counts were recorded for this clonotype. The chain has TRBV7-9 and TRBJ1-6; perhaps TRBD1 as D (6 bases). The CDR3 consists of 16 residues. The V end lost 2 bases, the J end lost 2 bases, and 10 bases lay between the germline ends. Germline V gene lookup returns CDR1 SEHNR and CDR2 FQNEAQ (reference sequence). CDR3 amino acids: CASSLTDRPYNSPLHF. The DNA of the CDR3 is TGTGCCAGCAGCTTAACCGACAGGCCCTATAATTCACCCCTCCACTTT.

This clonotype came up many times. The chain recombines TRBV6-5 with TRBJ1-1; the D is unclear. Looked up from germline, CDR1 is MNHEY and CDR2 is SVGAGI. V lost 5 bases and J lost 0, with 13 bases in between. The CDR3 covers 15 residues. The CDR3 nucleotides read TGTGCCAGCAGTCGCCCCGGCAGGATGAACACTGAAGCTTTCTTT. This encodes CASSRPGRMNTEAFF.

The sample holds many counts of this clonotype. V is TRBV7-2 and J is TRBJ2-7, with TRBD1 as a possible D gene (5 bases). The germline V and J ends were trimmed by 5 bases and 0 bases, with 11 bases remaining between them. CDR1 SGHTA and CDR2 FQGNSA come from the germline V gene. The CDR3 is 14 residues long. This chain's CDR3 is CASSVTGSSYEQYF. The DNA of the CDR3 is TGTGCCAGCAGCGTCACAGGTTCCTCCTACGAGCAGTACTTC.

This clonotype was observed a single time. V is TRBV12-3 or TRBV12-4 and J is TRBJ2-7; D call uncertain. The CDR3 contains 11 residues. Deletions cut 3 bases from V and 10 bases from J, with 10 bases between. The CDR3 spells CASSFGSLQYF. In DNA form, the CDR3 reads TGTGCCAGCAGTTTCGGGTCCCTCCAGTACTTC.

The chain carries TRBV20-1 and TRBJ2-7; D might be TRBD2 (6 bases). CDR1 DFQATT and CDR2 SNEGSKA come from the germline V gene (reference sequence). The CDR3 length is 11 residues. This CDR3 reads CSGSPSYEQYF. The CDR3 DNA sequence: TGCAGCGGGAGTCCCTCCTACGAGCAGTACTTC.

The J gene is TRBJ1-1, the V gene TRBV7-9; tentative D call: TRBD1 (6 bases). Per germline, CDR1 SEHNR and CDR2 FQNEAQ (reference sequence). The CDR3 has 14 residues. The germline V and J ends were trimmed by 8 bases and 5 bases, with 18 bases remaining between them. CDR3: CASQLGGSMTEAFF. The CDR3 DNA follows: TGTGCCAGCCAGCTCGGGGGCTCGATGACTGAAGCTTTCTTT.

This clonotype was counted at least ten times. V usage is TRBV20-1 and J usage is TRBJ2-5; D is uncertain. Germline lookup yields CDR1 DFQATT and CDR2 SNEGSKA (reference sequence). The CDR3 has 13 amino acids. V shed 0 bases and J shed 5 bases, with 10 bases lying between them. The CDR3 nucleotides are TGCAGTGCTAGAGACGTACTGGTTGAGACCCAGTACTTC. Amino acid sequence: CSARDVLVETQYF.

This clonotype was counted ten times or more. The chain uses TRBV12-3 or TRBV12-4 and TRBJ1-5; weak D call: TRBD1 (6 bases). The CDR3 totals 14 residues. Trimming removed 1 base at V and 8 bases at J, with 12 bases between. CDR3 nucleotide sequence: TGTGCCAGCAGTTTAGGGCCAGGGGTAAAGCCCCAGCATTTT. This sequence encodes CASSLGPGVKPQHF.

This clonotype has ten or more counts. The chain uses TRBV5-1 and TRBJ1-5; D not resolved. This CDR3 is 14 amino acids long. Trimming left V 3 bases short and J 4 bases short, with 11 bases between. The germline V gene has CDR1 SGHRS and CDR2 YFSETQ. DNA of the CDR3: TGCGCCAGCAGCTCCGGCTCGGGAAATCAGCCCCAGCATTTT. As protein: CASSSGSGNQPQHF.

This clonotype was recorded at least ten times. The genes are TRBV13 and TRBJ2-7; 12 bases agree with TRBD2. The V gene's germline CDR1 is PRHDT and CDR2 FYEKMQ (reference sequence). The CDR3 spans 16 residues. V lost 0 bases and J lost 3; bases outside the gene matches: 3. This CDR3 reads CASSLGSGLAGYEQYF. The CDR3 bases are TGTGCCAGCAGCTTAGGATCGGGACTAGCGGGCTACGAGCAGTACTTC.

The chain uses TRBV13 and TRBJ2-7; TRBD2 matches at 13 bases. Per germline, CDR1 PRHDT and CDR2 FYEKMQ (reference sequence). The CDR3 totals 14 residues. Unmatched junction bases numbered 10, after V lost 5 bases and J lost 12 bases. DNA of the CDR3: TGTGCCAGCAGCCCCGGGACTAGCGGGGCGGAGGTGTACTTC. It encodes CASSPGTSGAEVYF.

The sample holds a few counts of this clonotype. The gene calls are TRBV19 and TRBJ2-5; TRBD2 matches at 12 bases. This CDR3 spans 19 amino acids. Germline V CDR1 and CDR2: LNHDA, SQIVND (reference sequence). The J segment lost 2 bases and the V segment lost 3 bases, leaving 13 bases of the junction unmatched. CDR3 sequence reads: CASSIRLAGGPSPQETQYF. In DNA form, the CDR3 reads TGTGCCAGTAGTATCAGGCTAGCGGGGGGGCCTTCGCCGCAAGAGACCCAGTACTTC.

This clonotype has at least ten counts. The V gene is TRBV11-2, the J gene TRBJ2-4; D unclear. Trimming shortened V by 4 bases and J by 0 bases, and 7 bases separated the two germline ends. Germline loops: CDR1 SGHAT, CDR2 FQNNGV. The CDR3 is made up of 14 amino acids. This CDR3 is CASSSDVAKNIQYF. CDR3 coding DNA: TGTGCCAGCAGCTCGGACGTAGCCAAAAACATTCAGTACTTC.

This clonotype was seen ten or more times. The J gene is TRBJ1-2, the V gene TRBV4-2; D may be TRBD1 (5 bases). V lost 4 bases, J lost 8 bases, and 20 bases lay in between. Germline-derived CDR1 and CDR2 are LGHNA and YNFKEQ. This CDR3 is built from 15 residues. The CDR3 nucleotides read TGTGCCAGCAGCCCCTCGCGGGGCGATACTGGCGGCTACACCTTC. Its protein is CASSPSRGDTGGYTF.

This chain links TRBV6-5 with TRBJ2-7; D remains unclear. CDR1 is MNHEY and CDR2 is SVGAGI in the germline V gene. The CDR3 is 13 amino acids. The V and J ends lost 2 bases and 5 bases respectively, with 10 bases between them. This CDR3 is CASSYPVGHEQYF. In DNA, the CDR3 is TGTGCCAGCAGTTACCCCGTAGGGCACGAGCAGTACTTC.

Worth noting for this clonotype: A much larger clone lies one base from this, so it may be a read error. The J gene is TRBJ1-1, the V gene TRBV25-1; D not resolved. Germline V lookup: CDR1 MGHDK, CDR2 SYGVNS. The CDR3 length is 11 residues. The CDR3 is CSSSDKTEAFF. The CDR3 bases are TGTTCCAGCAGTGACAAGACTGAAGCTTTCTTT. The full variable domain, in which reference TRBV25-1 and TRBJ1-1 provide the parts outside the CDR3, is EADIYQTPRYLVIGTGKKITLECSQTMGHDKMYWYQQDPGMELHLIHYSYGVNSTEKGDLSSESTVSRIRTEHFPLTLESARPSHTSQYLCSSSDKTEAFFGQGTRLTVV.

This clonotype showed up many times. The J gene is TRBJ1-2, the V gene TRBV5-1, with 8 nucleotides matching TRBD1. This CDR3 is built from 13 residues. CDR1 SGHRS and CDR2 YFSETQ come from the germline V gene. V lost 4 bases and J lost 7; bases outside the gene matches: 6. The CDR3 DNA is TGCGCCAGCAGCGCGACAGGGGTGCGTGGCTACACCTTC. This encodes CASSATGVRGYTF.

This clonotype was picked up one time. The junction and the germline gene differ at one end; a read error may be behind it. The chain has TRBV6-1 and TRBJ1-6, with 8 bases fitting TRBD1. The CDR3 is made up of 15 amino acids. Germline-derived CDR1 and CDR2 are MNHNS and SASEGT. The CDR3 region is CASSTYGTGVSPRHF. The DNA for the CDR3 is TGTGCCAGCAGTACCTACGGGACAGGTGTTTCACCCCGCCACTTT.

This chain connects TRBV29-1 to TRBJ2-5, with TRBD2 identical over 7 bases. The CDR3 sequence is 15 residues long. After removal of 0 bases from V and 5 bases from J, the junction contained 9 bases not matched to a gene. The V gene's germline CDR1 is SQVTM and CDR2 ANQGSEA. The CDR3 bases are TGCAGCGTTGAAGATCGGCGGGACTACGACGAGACCCAGTACTTC. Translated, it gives CSVEDRRDYDETQYF.

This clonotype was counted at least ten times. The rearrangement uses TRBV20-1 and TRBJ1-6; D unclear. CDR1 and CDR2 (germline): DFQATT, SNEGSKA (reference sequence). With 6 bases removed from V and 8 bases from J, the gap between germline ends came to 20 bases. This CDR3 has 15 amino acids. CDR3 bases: TGCAGTGCAAGCTTTACCGGGCTCGGGGATTCACCCCTCCACTTT. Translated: CSASFTGLGDSPLHF.

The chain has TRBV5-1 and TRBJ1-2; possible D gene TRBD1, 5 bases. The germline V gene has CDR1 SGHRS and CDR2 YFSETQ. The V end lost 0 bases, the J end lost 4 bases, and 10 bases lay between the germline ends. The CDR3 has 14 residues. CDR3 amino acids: CASSLVGDGYGYTF. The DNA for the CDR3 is TGCGCCAGCAGCTTGGTGGGGGACGGCTATGGCTACACCTTC. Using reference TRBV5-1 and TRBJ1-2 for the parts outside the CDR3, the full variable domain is KAGVTQTPRYLIKTRGQQVTLSCSPISGHRSVSWYQQTPGQGLQFLFEYFSETQRNKGNFPGRFSGRQFSNSRSEMNVSTLELGDSALYLCASSLVGDGYGYTFGSGTRLTVV.